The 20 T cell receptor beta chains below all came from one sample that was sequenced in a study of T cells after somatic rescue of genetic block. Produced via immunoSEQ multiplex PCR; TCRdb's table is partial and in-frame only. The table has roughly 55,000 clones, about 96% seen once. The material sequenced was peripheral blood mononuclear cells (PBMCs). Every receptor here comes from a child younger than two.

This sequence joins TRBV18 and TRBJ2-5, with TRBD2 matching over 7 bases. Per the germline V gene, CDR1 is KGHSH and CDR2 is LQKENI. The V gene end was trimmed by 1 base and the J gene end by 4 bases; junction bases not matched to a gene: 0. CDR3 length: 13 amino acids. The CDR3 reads CASSPLAGETQYF. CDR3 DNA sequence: TGTGCCAGCTCACCACTAGCGGGAGAGACCCAGTACTTC. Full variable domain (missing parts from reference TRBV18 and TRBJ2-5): NAGVMQNPRHLVRRRGQEARLRCSPMKGHSHVYWYRQLPEEGLKFMVYLQKENIIDESGMPKERFSAEFPKEGPSILRIQQVVRGDSAAYFCASSPLAGETQYFGPGTRLLVL.

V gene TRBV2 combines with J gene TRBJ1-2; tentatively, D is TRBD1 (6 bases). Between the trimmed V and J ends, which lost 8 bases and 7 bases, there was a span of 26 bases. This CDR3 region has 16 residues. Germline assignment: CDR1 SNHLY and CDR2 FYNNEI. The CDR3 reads CASDRGGTTGKGGYTF. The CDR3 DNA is TGTGCCAGCGACCGGGGAGGGACTACAGGGAAGGGTGGCTACACCTTC. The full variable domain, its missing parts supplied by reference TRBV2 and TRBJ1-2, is EPEVTQTPSHQVTQMGQEVILRCVPISNHLYFYWYRQILGQKVEFLVSFYNNEISEKSEIFDDQFSVERPDGSNFTLKIRSTKLEDSAMYFCASDRGGTTGKGGYTFGSGTRLTVV.

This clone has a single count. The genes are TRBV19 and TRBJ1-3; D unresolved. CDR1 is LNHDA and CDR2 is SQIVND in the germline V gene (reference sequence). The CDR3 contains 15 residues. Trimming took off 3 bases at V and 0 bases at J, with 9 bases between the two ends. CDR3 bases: TGTGCCAGTAGTATCGGACGGGACTCTGGAAACACCATATATTTT. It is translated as CASSIGRDSGNTIYF.

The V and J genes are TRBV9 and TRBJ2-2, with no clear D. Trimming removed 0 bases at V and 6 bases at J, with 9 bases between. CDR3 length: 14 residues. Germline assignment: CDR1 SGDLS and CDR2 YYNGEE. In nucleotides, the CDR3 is TGTGCCAGCAGCGTAGGAATTTGGGCCGGGGAGCTGTTTTTT. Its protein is CASSVGIWAGELFF.

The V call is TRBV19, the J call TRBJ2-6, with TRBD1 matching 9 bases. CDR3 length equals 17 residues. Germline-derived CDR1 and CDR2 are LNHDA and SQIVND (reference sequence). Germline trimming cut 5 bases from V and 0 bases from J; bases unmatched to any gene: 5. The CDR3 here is CASSVQGASSGANVLTF. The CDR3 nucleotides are TGTGCCAGTAGTGTACAGGGGGCGAGCTCTGGGGCCAACGTCCTGACTTTC.

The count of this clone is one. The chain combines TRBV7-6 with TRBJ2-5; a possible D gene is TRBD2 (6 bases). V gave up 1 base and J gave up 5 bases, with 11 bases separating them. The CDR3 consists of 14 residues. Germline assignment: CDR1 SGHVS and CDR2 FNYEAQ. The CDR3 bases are TGTGCCAGCAGCTTAGGGGGGGTAGTGGAGACCCAGTACTTC. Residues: CASSLGGVVETQYF.

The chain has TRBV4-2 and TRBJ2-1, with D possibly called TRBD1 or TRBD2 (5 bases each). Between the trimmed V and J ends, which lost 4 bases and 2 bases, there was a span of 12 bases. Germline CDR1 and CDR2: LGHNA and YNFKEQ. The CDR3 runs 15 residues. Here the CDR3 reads CASSPRDPPYNEQFF. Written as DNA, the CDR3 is TGTGCCAGCAGCCCCCGGGACCCTCCCTACAATGAGCAGTTCTTC.

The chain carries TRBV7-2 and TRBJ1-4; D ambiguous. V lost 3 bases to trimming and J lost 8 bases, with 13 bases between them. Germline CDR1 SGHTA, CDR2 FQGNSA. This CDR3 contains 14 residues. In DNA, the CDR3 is TGTGCCAGCAGCTTTTCGGGGAATGGAGAAAAACTGTTTTTT. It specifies CASSFSGNGEKLFF.

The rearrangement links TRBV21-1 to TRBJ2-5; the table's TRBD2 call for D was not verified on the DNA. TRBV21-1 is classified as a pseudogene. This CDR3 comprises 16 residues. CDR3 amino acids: CASSKETSGHQETQYF. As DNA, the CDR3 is TGTGCCAGCAGCAAAGAGACTAGTGGGCACCAAGAGACCCAGTACTTC.

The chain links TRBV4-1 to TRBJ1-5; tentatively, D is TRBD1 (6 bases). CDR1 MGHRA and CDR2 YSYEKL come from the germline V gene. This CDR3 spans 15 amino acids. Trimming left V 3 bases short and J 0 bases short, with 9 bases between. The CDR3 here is CASSHGTNSNQPQHF. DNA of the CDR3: TGCGCCAGCAGCCATGGGACAAATAGCAATCAGCCCCAGCATTTT.

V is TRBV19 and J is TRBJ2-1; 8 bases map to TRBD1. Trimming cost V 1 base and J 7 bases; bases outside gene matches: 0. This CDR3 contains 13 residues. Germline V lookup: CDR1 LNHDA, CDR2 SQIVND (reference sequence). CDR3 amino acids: CASSIGTGNEQFF. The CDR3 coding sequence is TGTGCCAGTAGTATAGGGACAGGGAATGAGCAGTTCTTC.

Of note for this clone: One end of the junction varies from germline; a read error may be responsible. CDR3 coding DNA: TGTGCTAGCAGCTTCGGGACAGGGGGCTACGAGCAGTACTTC. Protein sequence: CASSFGTGGYEQYF. The chain recombines TRBV7-7 with TRBJ2-7, with 11 positions matching TRBD1. Germline V gene lookup returns CDR1 SSHAT and CDR2 FNYEAQ (reference sequence). The CDR3 sequence is 14 residues long.

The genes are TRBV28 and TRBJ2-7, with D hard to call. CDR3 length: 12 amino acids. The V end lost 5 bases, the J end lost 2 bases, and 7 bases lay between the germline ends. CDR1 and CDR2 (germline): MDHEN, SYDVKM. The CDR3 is CASSPGTYEQYF. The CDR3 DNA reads TGTGCCAGCAGTCCCGGCACCTACGAGCAGTACTTC.

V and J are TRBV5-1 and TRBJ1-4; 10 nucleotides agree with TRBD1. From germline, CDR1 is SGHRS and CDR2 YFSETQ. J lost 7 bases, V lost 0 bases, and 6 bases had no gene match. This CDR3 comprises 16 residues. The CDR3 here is CASSLGTTGGIEKLFF. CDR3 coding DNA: TGCGCCAGCAGCTTGGGGACGACAGGGGGCATTGAAAAACTGTTTTTT.

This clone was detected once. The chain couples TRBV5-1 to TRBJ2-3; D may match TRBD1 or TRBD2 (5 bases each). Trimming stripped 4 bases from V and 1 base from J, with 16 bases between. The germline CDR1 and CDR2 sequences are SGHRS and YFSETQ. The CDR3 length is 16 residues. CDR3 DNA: TGCGCCAGCAGCCTTGTTGGGGGAGTGGGCACAGATACGCAGTATTTT. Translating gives CASSLVGGVGTDTQYF.

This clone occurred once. The CDR3 reads CAISGGAWDEKLFF. The CDR3, as DNA: TGTGCCATCAGTGGAGGGGCGTGGGATGAAAAACTGTTTTTT. The gene calls are TRBV10-3 and TRBJ1-4; the D gene is possibly TRBD1 (5 bases). This CDR3 is built from 14 residues. The germline CDR1 and CDR2 sequences are ENHRY and SYGVKD. V gave up 4 bases and J gave up 6 bases, with 12 bases separating them.

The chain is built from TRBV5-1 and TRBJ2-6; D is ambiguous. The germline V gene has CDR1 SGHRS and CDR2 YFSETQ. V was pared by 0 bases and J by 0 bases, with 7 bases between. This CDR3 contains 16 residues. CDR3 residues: CASSLEILSGANVLTF. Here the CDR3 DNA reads TGCGCCAGCAGCTTGGAGATTCTCTCTGGGGCCAACGTCCTGACTTTC.

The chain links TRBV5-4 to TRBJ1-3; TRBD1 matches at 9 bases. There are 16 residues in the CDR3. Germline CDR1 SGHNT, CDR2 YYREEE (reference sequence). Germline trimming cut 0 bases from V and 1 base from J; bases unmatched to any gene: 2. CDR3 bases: TGTGCCAGCAGCTTGGGGGGGACAGGGTCTGGAAACACCATATATTTT. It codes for CASSLGGTGSGNTIYF.

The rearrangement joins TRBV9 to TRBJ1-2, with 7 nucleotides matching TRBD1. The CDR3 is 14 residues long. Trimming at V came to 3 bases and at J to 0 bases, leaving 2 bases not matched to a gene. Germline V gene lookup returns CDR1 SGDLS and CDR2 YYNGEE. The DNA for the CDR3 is TGTGCCAGCAGCGAGGGGACAGCTAACTATGGCTACACCTTC. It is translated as CASSEGTANYGYTF.

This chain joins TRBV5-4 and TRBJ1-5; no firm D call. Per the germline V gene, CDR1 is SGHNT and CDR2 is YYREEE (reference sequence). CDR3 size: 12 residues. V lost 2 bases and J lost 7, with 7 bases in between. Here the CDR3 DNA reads TGTGCCAGCAGCTTTGTGGGGCAGCCCCAGCATTTT. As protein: CASSFVGQPQHF.